These T cell receptor beta chains were read from a single sample in a study of Ad26.COV2.S vaccination and SARS-CoV-2 variants. Clones were sequenced by immunoSEQ multiplex PCR, and TCRdb holds only the in-frame ones, with some missing. Of approximately 300,000 clones listed, just over 85% are singletons. Sequenced material: peripheral blood, taken in a trial of Ad26.COV2.S vaccine versus placebo. These receptors were taken from a person aged 18-65 years who received the Ad26.COV2.S COVID-19 vaccine or a placebo. CDR3s include the opening cysteine and the closing phenylalanine or tryptophan. Size tells how often a clone was seen (once, few, many) or the class of an expanded clone, and some rows leave it out.

size | J | V | CDR3
- | TRBJ2-1 | TRBV18 | CASSPLLGGDHNEQFF
- | TRBJ2-7 | TRBV10-2 | CASSELGGVTSYEQYF
- | TRBJ2-5 | TRBV7-9 | CASSLGQVDRGETQYF
- | TRBJ1-3 | TRBV30 | CAWRGAGGGHSGNTIYF
- | TRBJ2-1 | TRBV2 | CASRPGVSYNEQFF
- | TRBJ2-3 | TRBV11-2 | CASSLRDGLAGTDTQYF
- | TRBJ2-3 | TRBV7-9 | CASSLGLRGAPTDTQYF
- | TRBJ2-5 | TRBV5-1 | CASSPGTARETQYF
- | TRBJ2-7 | TRBV10-1 | CASSGTGVYEQYF
- | TRBJ1-3 | TRBV30 | CAWSGGQTGNTIYF
- | TRBJ2-3 | TRBV3-1/TRBV3-2 | CASSQGQFTDTQYF
few | TRBJ2-7 | TRBV7-9 | CASSKGYEQYF
- | TRBJ1-2 | TRBV5-4 | CASSPARNYGYTF
- | TRBJ2-3 | TRBV3-1/TRBV3-2 | CASSRRPDTQYF
once | TRBJ2-1 | TRBV15 | CATSRDGLREANEQFF
- | TRBJ1-2 | TRBV5-4 | CASSRTGGEGYTF
- | TRBJ1-2 | TRBV12-3/TRBV12-4 | CASSFRGNGYTF
- | TRBJ2-2 | TRBV19 | CASSTLFERGGPGELFF
- | TRBJ2-3 | TRBV6-5 | CASSYRGDTQYF
- | TRBJ1-1 | TRBV29-1 | CSVTHDLNTEAFF
- | TRBJ2-7 | TRBV6-5 | CASSLDRREQYF
- | TRBJ1-1 | TRBV10-3 | CAIRVAAGNTEAFF
- | TRBJ1-2 | TRBV10-3 | CAITARADTNGYTF
- | TRBJ1-6 | TRBV5-1 | CASSSGTATSIWNSPLHF
- | TRBJ2-5 | TRBV13 | CASSPVGVGTQYF
once | TRBJ2-7 | TRBV30 | CAGGQGSYEQYF
- | TRBJ2-5 | TRBV9 | CASSVGMQETQYF
- | TRBJ2-7 | TRBV11-2 | CASSFSNLGLAGAYEQYF
- | TRBJ1-4 | TRBV5-4 | CASSDRVRGSEKLFF
- | TRBJ1-6 | TRBV28 | CASTEGSSYNSPLHF
few | TRBJ1-2 | TRBV4-1 | CASSQGFLTGRNGYTF
- | TRBJ2-7 | TRBV11-2 | CASSLGAVFYEQYF
- | TRBJ2-7 | TRBV11-2 | CASSVSGTVLYEQYF
- | TRBJ2-2 | TRBV9 | CASSVREAGELFF
- | TRBJ2-5 | TRBV5-1 | CASSRDVQETQYF
- | TRBJ1-6 | TRBV19 | CASQPGQGTSPLHF
once | TRBJ1-3 | TRBV6-5 | CASRAGVWEAIYF
once | TRBJ2-7 | TRBV18 | CASSPGSSYEQYF
few | TRBJ2-7 | TRBV7-9 | CASSSLDLSYEQYF
- | TRBJ1-5 | TRBV18 | CASSPQPDQPQHF
- | TRBJ2-3 | TRBV15 | CATSRRRGNTDTQYF
once | TRBJ2-5 | TRBV5-4 | CASSLGTAQETQYF
- | TRBJ2-2 | TRBV30 | CAWSVIGGFTGELFF
- | TRBJ2-6 | TRBV30 | CAWRAGLAGSGANVLTF
- | TRBJ2-7 | TRBV19 | CASSIAAVSYEQYF
- | TRBJ1-1 | TRBV3-1/TRBV3-2 | CASSQPGGGTEAFF
- | TRBJ1-3 | TRBV19 | CASSTYRDPGSGNTIYF
- | TRBJ2-3 | TRBV7-6 | CASSLEGAIRTDTQYF
- | TRBJ2-1 | TRBV5-1 | CASSLGTYNEQFF
once | TRBJ1-5 | TRBV11-2 | CASSRTGRDQPQHF
- | TRBJ2-5 | TRBV7-7 | CASSYGQGLQFQETQYF
- | TRBJ1-5 | TRBV7-9 | CASSSGRNQPQHF
- | TRBJ1-2 | TRBV5-1 | CASSLITGGYGYTF
- | TRBJ1-3 | TRBV5-4 | CASSLRGGSGNTIYF